One sample yielded the 30 T cell receptor beta chains listed below, sequenced in a study of T-cell reconstitution after alpha-beta-depleted transplantation in children. Unique molecular identifiers were built into the TCRbeta library. TCRdb independently ran MiXCR on the PCR reads; one entry per CDR3 protein. The data contain 200,000 to 250,000 distinct CDR3 sequences, approximately 10% of them seen just once; the ten biggest clones take up approximately 30%. The starting material was PBMCs, obtained before TCRalphabeta/CD19-depleted stem cell transplant. The receptors shown here come from a child under two years old with acute myeloid leukemia, due to receive a stem cell transplant.

This clonotype has a count of ten or more. The chain has TRBV5-1 and TRBJ1-6; D possibly corresponds to TRBD1 (5 bases). CDR3 length: 17 residues. Trimming shortened V by 0 bases and J by 7 bases, and 17 bases separated the two germline ends. Germline CDR1 and CDR2: SGHRS and YFSETQ. The CDR3 nucleotides read TGCGCCAGCAGCTTGGTTGAGGACACCGGTGGGAATTCACCCCTCCACTTT. Translation gives CASSLVEDTGGNSPLHF. Complete variable domain (other parts from reference TRBV5-1 and TRBJ1-6): KAGVTQTPRYLIKTRGQQVTLSCSPISGHRSVSWYQQTPGQGLQFLFEYFSETQRNKGNFPGRFSGRQFSNSRSEMNVSTLELGDSALYLCASSLVEDTGGNSPLHFGNGTRLTVT.

The sample holds many counts of this clonotype. V usage is TRBV6-5 and J usage is TRBJ2-7; TRBD2 agrees at 8 bases. The CDR3 contains 14 residues. Germline lookup yields CDR1 MNHEY and CDR2 SVGAGI. The V segment lost 6 bases and the J segment 5 bases; nucleotides outside the gene matches: 9. The CDR3 region has the DNA TGTGCCAGCAGCCGGGAGGGAAGTACGAACGAGCAGTACTTC. This encodes CASSREGSTNEQYF.

This clonotype was detected a few times. The J gene is TRBJ2-1, the V gene TRBV12-3 or TRBV12-4; weak D call: TRBD2 (6 bases). The CDR3 extends over 18 amino acids. Between the trimmed V and J ends, which lost 2 bases and 2 bases, there was a span of 19 bases. The CDR3 loop is CASSLLARIGSPYNEQFF. The CDR3 coding sequence is TGTGCCAGCAGTTTACTAGCGAGGATAGGCTCCCCCTACAATGAGCAGTTCTTC.

This clonotype was seen many times. The genes are TRBV9 and TRBJ2-5; D possibly corresponds to TRBD2 (6 bases). Looked up from germline, CDR1 is SGDLS and CDR2 is YYNGEE. The CDR3 is made up of 14 amino acids. V lost 2 bases and J lost 1, with 9 bases in between. CDR3 region: CASSVLASQETQYF. CDR3 sequence (DNA): TGTGCCAGCAGCGTCCTAGCGTCCCAAGAGACCCAGTACTTC. The full variable domain, its missing parts supplied by reference TRBV9 and TRBJ2-5, is DSGVTQTPKHLITATGQRVTLRCSPRSGDLSVYWYQQSLDQGLQFLIQYYNGEERAKGNILERFSAQQFPDLHSELNLSSLELGDSALYFCASSVLASQETQYFGPGTRLLVL.

This rearrangement joins TRBV6-1 to TRBJ2-1, with 7 bases matching TRBD2. J gave up 6 bases and V 8 bases, and 7 bases lay outside the gene matches. Germline V lookup: CDR1 MNHNS, CDR2 SASEGT. The CDR3 contains 13 residues. The CDR3 DNA reads TGTGCCAGCGGGCGGGAGTGGGCCAATGAGCAGTTCTTC. The encoded protein is CASGREWANEQFF.

This clonotype was observed many times. The chain links TRBV12-3 or TRBV12-4 to TRBJ2-7, with 7 bases that match TRBD1. V was pared by 9 bases and J by 7 bases, with 18 bases of the junction left unmatched. This CDR3 is 15 amino acids long. The CDR3 DNA reads as TGTGCCAGTACCCGACGGGGACAGTCCCGGCGAGAGCAGTACTTC. Translated: CASTRRGQSRREQYF.

This clonotype was counted ten times or more. The chain employs TRBV20-1 and TRBJ2-7; 9 nucleotides line up with TRBD1. The germline V gene has CDR1 DFQATT and CDR2 SNEGSKA (reference sequence). There are 15 residues in the CDR3. With 6 bases clipped from V and 7 bases from J, the junction kept 16 bases outside the gene matches. The CDR3 DNA is TGCAGTGCCCACGCCGGCGGGACAGGGATTACGGAGCAGTACTTC. Translated, it gives CSAHAGGTGITEQYF.

The count of this clonotype is one. A junction boundary mismatches the germline segment, possibly from a read error. The chain couples TRBV2 to TRBJ2-1, with D perhaps TRBD2 (5 bases). The CDR3 spans 12 residues. Germline-derived CDR1 and CDR2 are SNHLY and FYNNEI. CDR3 sequence reads: CASSQDGNEHFF. The CDR3 nucleotides are TGTGCCAGCAGCCAGGACGGGAATGAGCATTTCTTC.

This clonotype showed up many times. The V and J genes are TRBV20-1 and TRBJ2-7; no reliable D call. V lost 0 bases to trimming and J lost 3 bases, with 12 bases between them. Germline CDR1 is DFQATT and CDR2 is SNEGSKA (reference sequence). The CDR3 consists of 14 residues. Written as DNA, the CDR3 is TGCAGTGCTAGAGATCGGGCAGGTCTCTACGAGCAGTACTTC. Translated: CSARDRAGLYEQYF.

This clonotype was observed at least ten times. The chain employs TRBV6-6 and TRBJ2-7; no clear D. CDR1 is MNHNY and CDR2 is SVGAGI in the germline V gene (reference sequence). The CDR3 extends over 11 amino acids. V gave up 8 bases and J gave up 6 bases, with 11 bases separating them. The CDR3: CASRRGGEQYF. The CDR3 DNA reads as TGTGCCAGCCGGAGAGGTGGCGAGCAGTACTTC.

This clonotype was picked up many times. V gene TRBV15 combines with J gene TRBJ2-1; TRBD2 aligns across 7 bases. CDR3 length: 16 amino acids. J gave up 9 bases and V 0 bases, and 11 bases lay outside the gene matches. Germline-derived CDR1 and CDR2 are LNHNV and YYDKDF (reference sequence). Here the CDR3 DNA reads TGTGCCACCAGCAGAGATGGGGGAGCGGGACCTGCTGAGCAGTTCTTC. This encodes CATSRDGGAGPAEQFF.

The sample holds many counts of this clonotype. The chain links TRBV20-1 to TRBJ2-2, with D possibly matching TRBD2 (6 bases). V was shortened by 0 bases and J by 4 bases, with 12 bases between the two germline ends. CDR1 is DFQATT and CDR2 is SNEGSKA in the germline V gene (reference sequence). This CDR3 region has 15 residues. The CDR3 sequence: CSARDPTSTTGELFF. CDR3 nucleotide sequence: TGCAGTGCTAGAGATCCCACTAGCACCACCGGGGAGCTGTTTTTT.

This rearrangement joins TRBV6-2 or TRBV6-3 to TRBJ1-2; no firm D call. Germline loops: CDR1 MNHEY, CDR2 SVGEGT. CDR3 size: 13 residues. Trimming stripped 4 bases from V and 1 base from J, with 7 bases between. The CDR3 DNA reads as TGTGCCAGCAGTTCGACTTTTAACTATGGCTACACCTTC. It is translated as CASSSTFNYGYTF.

This clonotype appeared a single time. It may be a read error: a sequence one base away is much more abundant. V and J are TRBV7-3 and TRBJ2-1, with D uncertain. V was clipped by 4 bases and J by 4 bases, with 14 bases between them. The CDR3 runs to 15 residues. The germline V gene has CDR1 SGHTA and CDR2 FQGTGA. The CDR3 region has the DNA TGTGCCAGCAGCTGCGGAGAGGTATTATACAATGAGCAGTTCTTC. Amino acid sequence: CASSCGEVLYNEQFF.

This clonotype showed up many times. The V gene is TRBV7-3, the J gene TRBJ2-3; D might be TRBD2 (6 bases). CDR1 and CDR2 from the germline V gene are SGHTA and FQGTGA. V lost 8 bases and J lost 0, with 18 bases in between. The CDR3 is made up of 16 amino acids. The CDR3 DNA reads TGTGCCAGCTCGGATGGGGCGGGGCACAGCACAGATACGCAGTATTTT. Translation gives CASSDGAGHSTDTQYF.

About this clonotype itself: A much larger clonotype is one base distant, so this may be a read error. The chain is built from TRBV30 and TRBJ1-3; D not certain. Looked up from germline, CDR1 is GTSNPN and CDR2 is SVGIG (reference sequence). This CDR3 is 13 amino acids long. The V end was cut by 1 base, the J end by 4 bases, with 8 bases between. CDR3 nucleotide sequence: TGTGCCTGGAGTGCAACTTCGGGAAACACCATATATTTT. This encodes CAWSATSGNTIYF.

The chain employs TRBV15 and TRBJ2-1; 11 bases align to TRBD2. J gave up 4 bases and V 3 bases, and 11 bases lay outside the gene matches. CDR3 length: 18 residues. The germline gives CDR1 LNHNV, CDR2 YYDKDF (reference sequence). The CDR3 is CATSSDTSGGTTYNEQFF. For the CDR3, the DNA is TGTGCCACCAGCAGTGATACTAGCGGGGGCACCACTTACAATGAGCAGTTCTTC.

The chain joins TRBV20-1 to TRBJ1-5; TRBD1 matches 11 bases. Germline V gene data show CDR1 as DFQATT and CDR2 as SNEGSKA (reference sequence). The CDR3 is made up of 16 amino acids. V was pared by 8 bases and J by 4 bases, with 13 bases of the junction left unmatched. As DNA, the CDR3 is TGCAGTTTCTGGGCGAGCGGGACAGGGGGGAATCAGCCCCAGCATTTT. Translation gives CSFWASGTGGNQPQHF.

Many counts were recorded for this clonotype. This sequence joins TRBV29-1 and TRBJ2-2; TRBD1 is a possible D gene (6 bases). The CDR3 is made up of 14 amino acids. Germline CDR1 SQVTM, CDR2 ANQGSEA. The V and J ends lost 4 bases and 3 bases respectively, with 12 bases between them. The CDR3 DNA reads as TGCAGCGTTGTGGGGGCCGGCTACACCGGGGAGCTGTTTTTT. The encoded protein is CSVVGAGYTGELFF.

The sample holds a few counts of this clonotype. Being one base from a much bigger clone, this may be a read error. The V call is TRBV11-2, the J call TRBJ1-2; no clear D gene. The length of the CDR3 is 13 residues. Germline CDR1 SGHAT, CDR2 FQNNGV. The DNA of the CDR3 is TGTGCCAGCAGTCCCCGGTTTGGCTATGGCTACCCCTTC. It translates to CASSPRFGYGYPF.

This clonotype was counted many times. V and J are TRBV7-2 and TRBJ1-5; TRBD1 is a possible D gene (6 bases). There are 14 residues in the CDR3. Germline lookup yields CDR1 SGHTA and CDR2 FQGNSA. The V end was cut by 4 bases, the J end by 6 bases, with 13 bases between. The CDR3 DNA follows: TGTGCCAGCAGCTCGACACGGGACACTCAGCCCCAGCATTTT. The encoded protein is CASSSTRDTQPQHF.

In its sample, this clonotype was seen many times. J is TRBJ2-3 and V is TRBV11-2; a possible D gene is TRBD2 (6 bases). CDR3 length: 16 amino acids. CDR1 and CDR2 from the germline V gene are SGHAT and FQNNGV. Trimming shortened V by 0 bases and J by 11 bases, and 21 bases separated the two germline ends. CDR3 residues: CASSLDGPGAGLRQYF. DNA for the CDR3: TGTGCCAGCAGCTTAGATGGACCTGGAGCGGGCCTTAGGCAGTATTTT.

This clonotype was counted at least ten times. The gene calls are TRBV7-2 and TRBJ1-3; D unresolved. This CDR3 contains 13 residues. Germline CDR1 and CDR2: SGHTA and FQGNSA. The ends were cut back, 7 bases at V and 3 bases at J, with 10 bases in the middle. The DNA of the CDR3 is TGTGCCAGCAAGGTGTTTCTTGGAAACACCATATATTTT. The encoded protein is CASKVFLGNTIYF.

This clonotype was seen ten or more times. The chain joins TRBV3-1 to TRBJ2-7, with D perhaps being TRBD1 or TRBD2 (5 bases each). This CDR3 contains 13 residues. V gave up 4 bases and J gave up 4 bases, with 11 bases separating them. Per the germline V gene, CDR1 is LGHDT and CDR2 is YNNKEL (reference sequence). CDR3 in amino acids: CASSRDRFYEQYF. The CDR3 DNA reads as TGTGCCAGCAGCCGGGACCGATTTTACGAGCAGTACTTC.

This clonotype was detected only a few times. The chain is built from TRBV19 and TRBJ2-3; perhaps TRBD2 as D (6 bases). The germline V and J ends were trimmed by 4 bases and 0 bases, with 23 bases remaining between them. The germline V gene encodes CDR1 LNHDA and CDR2 SQIVND (reference sequence). The CDR3 consists of 19 residues. The CDR3 DNA reads TGTGCCAGTAGTACTCGTTGGGTTAGCGGAGTTGGTAGCACAGATACGCAGTATTTT. Its protein is CASSTRWVSGVGSTDTQYF. Full variable domain (rest looked up from reference TRBV19 and TRBJ2-3): DGGITQSPKYLFRKEGQNVTLSCEQNLNHDAMYWYRQDPGQGLRLIYYSQIVNDFQKGDIAEGYSVSREKKESFPLTVTSAQKNPTAFYLCASSTRWVSGVGSTDTQYFGPGTRLTVL.

V usage is TRBV12-3 or TRBV12-4 and J usage is TRBJ2-7; 9 positions agree with TRBD1. The CDR3 totals 16 residues. V was clipped by 5 bases and J by 7 bases; unmatched bases: 15. CDR3 DNA: TGTGCCAGCAGTCCTTTGAGGGGGACAGGGCTAGAAGAGCAGTACTTC. This gives the protein CASSPLRGTGLEEQYF.

Ten or more counts support this clonotype. The rearrangement joins TRBV7-2 to TRBJ1-4; D perhaps matches TRBD1 (5 bases). Deletions cut 5 bases from V and 1 base from J, with 8 bases between. The germline CDR1 and CDR2 sequences are SGHTA and FQGNSA. This CDR3 spans 14 amino acids. CDR3 sequence (DNA): TGTGCCAGCAGCCGGGGGGGAACTAATGAAAAACTGTTTTTT. Amino acids: CASSRGGTNEKLFF.

This clonotype was counted at least ten times. The DNA of the CDR3 is TGTGCCAGCAGTTTCCAGGGACAGGGGCTCTATGGCTACACCTTC. This encodes CASSFQGQGLYGYTF. The chain uses TRBV27 and TRBJ1-2; 10 bases line up with TRBD1. Germline V lookup: CDR1 MNHEY, CDR2 SMNVEV (reference sequence). This CDR3 has 15 amino acids. With 3 bases clipped from V and 4 bases from J, the junction kept 5 bases outside the gene matches.

The table lists this clonotype with many counts. The CDR3 nucleotides read TGTGCCAGCAGCCAAGCCCCCAGGGGCGTAACAACCGGGGAGCTGTTTTTT. It codes for CASSQAPRGVTTGELFF. The J gene is TRBJ2-2, the V gene TRBV4-2; a weak D match, TRBD1 (6 bases). The CDR3 covers 17 residues. The V end was cut by 1 base, the J end by 5 bases, with 17 bases between. Germline-derived CDR1 and CDR2 are LGHNA and YNFKEQ.

This clonotype was counted at least ten times. The rearrangement uses TRBV29-1 and TRBJ1-2, with unresolved D. CDR1 is SQVTM, CDR2 ANQGSEA, per germline. CDR3 length: 11 amino acids. V was shortened by 4 bases and J by 1 base, with 4 bases between the two germline ends. The CDR3 DNA reads as TGCAGCGTTGCTAGTAACTATGGCTACACCTTC. Translating gives CSVASNYGYTF.